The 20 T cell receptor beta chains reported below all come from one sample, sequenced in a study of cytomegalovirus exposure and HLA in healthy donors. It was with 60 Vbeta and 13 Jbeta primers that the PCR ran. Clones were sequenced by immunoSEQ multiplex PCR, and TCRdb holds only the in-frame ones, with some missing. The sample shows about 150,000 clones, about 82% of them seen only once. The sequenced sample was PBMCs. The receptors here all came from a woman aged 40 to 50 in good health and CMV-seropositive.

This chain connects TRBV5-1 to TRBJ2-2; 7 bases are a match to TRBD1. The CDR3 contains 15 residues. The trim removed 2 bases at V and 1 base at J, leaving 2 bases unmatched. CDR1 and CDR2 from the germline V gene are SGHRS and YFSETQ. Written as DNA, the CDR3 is TGCGCCAGCAGCTTACAGGGGTTGAACACCGGGGAGCTGTTTTTT. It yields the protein CASSLQGLNTGELFF.

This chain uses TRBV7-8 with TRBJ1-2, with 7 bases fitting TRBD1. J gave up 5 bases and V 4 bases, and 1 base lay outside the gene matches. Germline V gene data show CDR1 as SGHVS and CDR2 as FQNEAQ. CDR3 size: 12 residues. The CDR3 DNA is TGTGCCAGCAGCTCGGGACAGTATGGCTACACCTTC. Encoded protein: CASSSGQYGYTF.

CDR3 in amino acids: CASSPGQAVRQYF. In nucleotides, the CDR3 is TGTGCCAGCAGCCCTGGACAGGCGGTAAGGCAGTACTTC. The chain joins TRBV27 to TRBJ2-7, with 7 bases identical to TRBD1. The CDR3 consists of 13 residues. Trimming took 6 bases from V and 9 from J; bases not matched to a gene: 11. From germline, CDR1 is MNHEY and CDR2 SMNVEV (reference sequence).

The CDR3 spells CASSQEPGRAQHF. The CDR3 region has the DNA TGCGCCAGCAGCCAAGAACCCGGTCGGGCCCAGCATTTT. V gene TRBV4-3 combines with J gene TRBJ1-5; D is uncertain. The V and J ends lost 0 bases and 11 bases respectively, with 11 bases between them. Germline V CDR1 and CDR2: LGHNA, YSLEER. CDR3 size: 13 residues.

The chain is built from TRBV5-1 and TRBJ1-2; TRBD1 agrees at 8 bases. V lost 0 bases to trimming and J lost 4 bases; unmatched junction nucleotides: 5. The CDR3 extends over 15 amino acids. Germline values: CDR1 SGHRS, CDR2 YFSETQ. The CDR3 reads CASSLDPGGPYGYTF. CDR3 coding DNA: TGCGCCAGCAGCTTGGATCCAGGGGGCCCCTATGGCTACACCTTC.

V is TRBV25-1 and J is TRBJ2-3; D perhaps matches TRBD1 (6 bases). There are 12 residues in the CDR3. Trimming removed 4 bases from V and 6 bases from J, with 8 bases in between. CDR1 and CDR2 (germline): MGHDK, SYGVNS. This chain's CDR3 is CASSGQGDTQYF. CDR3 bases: TGTGCCAGCAGTGGTCAGGGGGATACGCAGTATTTT.

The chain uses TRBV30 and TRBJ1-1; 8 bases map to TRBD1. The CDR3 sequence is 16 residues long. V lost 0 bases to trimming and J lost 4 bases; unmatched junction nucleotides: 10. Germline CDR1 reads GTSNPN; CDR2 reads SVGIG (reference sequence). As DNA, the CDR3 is TGTGCCTGGAGTGTACCCGGACAGGGTCGGGGCACTGAAGCTTTCTTT. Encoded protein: CAWSVPGQGRGTEAFF.

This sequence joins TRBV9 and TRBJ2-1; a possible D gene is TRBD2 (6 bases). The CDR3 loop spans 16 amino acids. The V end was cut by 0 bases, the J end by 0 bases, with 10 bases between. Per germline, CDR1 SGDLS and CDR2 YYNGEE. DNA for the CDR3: TGTGCCAGCAGCGTAGCCGGGAGAGGCTCCTACAATGAGCAGTTCTTC. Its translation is CASSVAGRGSYNEQFF. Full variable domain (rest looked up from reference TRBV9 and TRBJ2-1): DSGVTQTPKHLITATGQRVTLRCSPRSGDLSVYWYQQSLDQGLQFLIQYYNGEERAKGNILERFSAQQFPDLHSELNLSSLELGDSALYFCASSVAGRGSYNEQFFGPGTRLTVL.

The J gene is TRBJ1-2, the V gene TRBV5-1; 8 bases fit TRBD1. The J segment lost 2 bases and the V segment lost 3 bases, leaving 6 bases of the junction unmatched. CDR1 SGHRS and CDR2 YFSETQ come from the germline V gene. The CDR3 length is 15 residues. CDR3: CASSWRQGLNYGYTF. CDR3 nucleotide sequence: TGCGCCAGCAGCTGGAGACAGGGGCTCAACTATGGCTACACCTTC.

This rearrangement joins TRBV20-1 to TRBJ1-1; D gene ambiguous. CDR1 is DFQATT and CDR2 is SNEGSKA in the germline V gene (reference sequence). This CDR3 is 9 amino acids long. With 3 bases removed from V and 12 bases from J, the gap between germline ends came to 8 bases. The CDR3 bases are TGCAGTGCTAGGGGCGAATCTTTCTTT. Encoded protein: CSARGESFF.

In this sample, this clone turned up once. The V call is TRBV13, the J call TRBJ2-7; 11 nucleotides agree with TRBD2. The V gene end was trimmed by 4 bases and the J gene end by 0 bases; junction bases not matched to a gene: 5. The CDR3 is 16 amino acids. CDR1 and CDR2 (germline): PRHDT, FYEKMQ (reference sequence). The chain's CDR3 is CASSSLGLAGSYEQYF. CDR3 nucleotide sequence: TGTGCCAGCAGCTCTCTCGGACTAGCGGGCTCCTACGAGCAGTACTTC.

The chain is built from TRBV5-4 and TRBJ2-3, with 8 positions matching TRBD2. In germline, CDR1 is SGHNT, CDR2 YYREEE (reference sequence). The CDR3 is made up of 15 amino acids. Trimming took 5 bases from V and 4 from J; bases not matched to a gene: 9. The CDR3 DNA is TGTGCCAGCAGATCGGGGGGGGCAATTCCAGATACGCAGTATTTT. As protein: CASRSGGAIPDTQYF.

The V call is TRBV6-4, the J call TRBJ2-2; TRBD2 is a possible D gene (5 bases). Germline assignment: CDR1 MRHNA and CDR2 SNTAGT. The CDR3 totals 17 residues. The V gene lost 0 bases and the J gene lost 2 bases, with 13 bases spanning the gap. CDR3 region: CASSDSQEGSNTGELFF. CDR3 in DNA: TGTGCCAGCAGTGACTCGCAGGAAGGGAGTAACACCGGGGAGCTGTTTTTT.

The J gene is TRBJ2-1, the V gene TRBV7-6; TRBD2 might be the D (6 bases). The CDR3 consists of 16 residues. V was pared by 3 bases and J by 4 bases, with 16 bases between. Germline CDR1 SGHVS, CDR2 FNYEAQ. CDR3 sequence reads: CASSFYTGVGYNEQFF. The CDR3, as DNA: TGTGCCAGCAGCTTTTATACGGGAGTGGGTTACAATGAGCAGTTCTTC.

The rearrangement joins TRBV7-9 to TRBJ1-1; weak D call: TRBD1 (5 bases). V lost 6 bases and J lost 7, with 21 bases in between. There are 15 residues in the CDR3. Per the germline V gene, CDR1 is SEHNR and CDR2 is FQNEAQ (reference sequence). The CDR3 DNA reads TGTGCCAGCAGTCCAAGGGCGAGTCAGGGCCATGAAGCTTTCTTT. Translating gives CASSPRASQGHEAFF.

The CDR3 is CATSRDPGQAYEQYF. The CDR3, as DNA: TGTGCCACCAGCAGAGACCCGGGACAAGCCTACGAGCAGTACTTC. V usage is TRBV15 and J usage is TRBJ2-7, with D perhaps TRBD1 (6 bases). Trimming removed 0 bases from V and 2 bases from J, with 11 bases in between. The germline V gene has CDR1 LNHNV and CDR2 YYDKDF (reference sequence). This CDR3 spans 15 amino acids.

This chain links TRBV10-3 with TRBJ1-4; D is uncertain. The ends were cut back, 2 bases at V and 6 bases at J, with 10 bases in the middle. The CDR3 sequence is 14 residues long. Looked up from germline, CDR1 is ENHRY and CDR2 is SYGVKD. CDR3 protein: CAISEGLGDEKLFF. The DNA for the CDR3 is TGTGCCATCAGTGAGGGGCTGGGTGATGAAAAACTGTTTTTT.

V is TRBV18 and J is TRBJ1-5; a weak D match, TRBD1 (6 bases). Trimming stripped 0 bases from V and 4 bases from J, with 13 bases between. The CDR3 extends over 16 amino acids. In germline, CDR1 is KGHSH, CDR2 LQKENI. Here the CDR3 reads CASSPPRWGRNQPQHF. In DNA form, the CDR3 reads TGTGCCAGCTCACCACCCCGATGGGGGCGAAATCAGCCCCAGCATTTT.

The CDR3 DNA reads TGTGCCAGCAGCCGTAGCATGGGCGGGAGTTTCAGCGATACGCAGTATTTT. Protein: CASSRSMGGSFSDTQYF. The rearrangement joins TRBV7-8 to TRBJ2-3; 7 bases are a match to TRBD2. CDR1 and CDR2 from the germline V gene are SGHVS and FQNEAQ. CDR3 length equals 17 residues. The junction had 17 bases not matched to a gene; V was cut back by 5 bases and J by 6 bases.

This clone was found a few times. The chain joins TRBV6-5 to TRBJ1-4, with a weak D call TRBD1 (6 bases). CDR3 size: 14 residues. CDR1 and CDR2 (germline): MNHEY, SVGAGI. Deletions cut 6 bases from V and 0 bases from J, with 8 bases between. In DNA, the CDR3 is TGTGCCAGCAGCCGGACAGCAACTAATGAAAAACTGTTTTTT. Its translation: CASSRTATNEKLFF.